The sequence of this T cell receptor (beta chain) was determined in a study of cytomegalovirus exposure and HLA in healthy donors. Findings of the study overall: Per published reports, the classifier diagnosed cytomegalovirus status with high specificity and sensitivity. Among the most significant clusters, several appeared linked to common viral pathogens in a later analysis.

Between the trimmed V and J ends, which lost 5 bases and 14 bases, there was a span of 13 bases. Germline CDR1 SGHVS, CDR2 FQNEAQ. The CDR3 has 11 residues. The donors comprised healthy bone marrow donors. PCR used 60 Vbeta primers and 13 Jbeta primers. Clones were sequenced by immunoSEQ multiplex PCR, and TCRdb holds only the in-frame ones, with some missing. Found here are some 67,000 clones, 80% to 90% of them singletons; the top ten hold about 2.9%. For this clone: Its antigen is still unknown.

The V gene is TRBV7-8, the J gene TRBJ1-3; D may be TRBD1 (5 bases). The receptor was derived from a woman aged 25 to 45 in good health and CMV-seronegative. Specimen: PBMCs. CDR3 coding DNA: TGTGCCAGCAGCAGGGAGGGGCCCCTATATTTT. It translates to CASSREGPLYF.